Listed here are 6 T cell receptor beta chains from one sample, sequenced in a study of blood T cells in healthy people across ages. The authors ran a second PCR of roughly 6 to 12 cycles using a sample-barcoded 5' primer and a J-beta primer mix. TCRdb ran MiXCR on the 5' RACE reads and lists one entry per CDR3 protein. Of 600,000 or so distinct CDR3 sequences detected, more than 20% appear once; the ten largest clones hold roughly 3.9%. Material: blood. All receptors derive from a man in his 70s in good health.

This clonotype came up a few times. The CDR3 DNA follows: TGTGCCAGCAGTCGGGACAGGGGTATATGGGACACAGATACGCAGTATTTT. Amino acids: CASSRDRGIWDTDTQYF. The chain employs TRBV12-3 or TRBV12-4 and TRBJ2-3, with 10 positions matching TRBD1. There are 17 residues in the CDR3. The junction had 10 bases not matched to a gene; V was cut back by 5 bases and J by 2 bases.

This chain connects TRBV21-1 to TRBJ2-1; the D call TRBD1 from the table was never checked on the DNA. TRBV21-1 is recorded as a pseudogene. The CDR3 loop spans 15 amino acids. CDR3 in DNA: TGTGCCAGCAGCAAGTGGCCCCCGGGGCACAATGAGCAGTTCTTC. Translated: CASSKWPPGHNEQFF.

This chain joins TRBV3-1 and TRBJ2-1, with D uncertain. Germline V gene data show CDR1 as LGHDT and CDR2 as YNNKEL (reference sequence). Trimming removed 4 bases at V and 3 bases at J, with 7 bases between. The CDR3 contains 13 residues. CDR3 loop: CASSRAIYNEQFF. The CDR3 nucleotides read TGTGCCAGCAGCCGCGCAATCTACAATGAGCAGTTCTTC.

The gene calls are TRBV5-1 and TRBJ2-5, with TRBD2 matching 7 bases. The J call is doubtful: the DNA matches TRBJ2-1 better. The germline CDR1 and CDR2 sequences are SGHRS and YFSETQ. The CDR3 totals 16 residues. As DNA, the CDR3 is TGCGCCAGCAGCTACCGCGATGAGGGGAGGGGCAATGAGCAGTTCTTC. Encoded protein: CASSYRDEGRGNEQFF.

V is TRBV29-1 and J is TRBJ2-7; the D gene is possibly TRBD2 (5 bases). V dropped 0 bases and J dropped 2 bases, with 8 bases sitting between them. Per germline, CDR1 SQVTM and CDR2 ANQGSEA. The CDR3 runs to 13 residues. CDR3 nucleotide sequence: TGCAGCGTTGAAGAACACGGGGCCTACGAGCAGTACTTC. Translated, it gives CSVEEHGAYEQYF.

The chain links TRBV15 to TRBJ2-7; D is uncertain. Germline loops: CDR1 LNHNV, CDR2 YYDKDF (reference sequence). The CDR3 has 13 amino acids. V dropped 3 bases and J dropped 4 bases, with 10 bases sitting between them. CDR3 sequence: CATSSYGEYEQYF. CDR3 sequence (DNA): TGTGCCACCAGCAGCTACGGAGAATACGAGCAGTACTTC.